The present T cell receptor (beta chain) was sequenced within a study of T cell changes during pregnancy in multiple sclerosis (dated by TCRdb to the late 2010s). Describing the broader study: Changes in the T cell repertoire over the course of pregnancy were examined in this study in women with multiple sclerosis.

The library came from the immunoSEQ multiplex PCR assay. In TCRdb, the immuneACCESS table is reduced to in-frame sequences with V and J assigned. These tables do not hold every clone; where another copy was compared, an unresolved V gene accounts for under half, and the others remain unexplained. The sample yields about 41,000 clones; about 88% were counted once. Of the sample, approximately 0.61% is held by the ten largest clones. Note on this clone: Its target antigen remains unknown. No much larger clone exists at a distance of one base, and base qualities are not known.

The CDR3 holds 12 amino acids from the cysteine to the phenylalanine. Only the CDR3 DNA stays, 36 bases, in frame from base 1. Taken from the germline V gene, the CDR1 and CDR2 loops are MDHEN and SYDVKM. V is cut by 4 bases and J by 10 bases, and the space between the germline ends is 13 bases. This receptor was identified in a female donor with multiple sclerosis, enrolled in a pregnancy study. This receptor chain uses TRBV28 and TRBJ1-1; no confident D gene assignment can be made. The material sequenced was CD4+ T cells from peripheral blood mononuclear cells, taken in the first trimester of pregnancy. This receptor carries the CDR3 CASSSSSLRAFF. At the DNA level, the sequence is TGTGCCAGCAGTTCCTCAAGCCTACGAGCTTTCTTT.